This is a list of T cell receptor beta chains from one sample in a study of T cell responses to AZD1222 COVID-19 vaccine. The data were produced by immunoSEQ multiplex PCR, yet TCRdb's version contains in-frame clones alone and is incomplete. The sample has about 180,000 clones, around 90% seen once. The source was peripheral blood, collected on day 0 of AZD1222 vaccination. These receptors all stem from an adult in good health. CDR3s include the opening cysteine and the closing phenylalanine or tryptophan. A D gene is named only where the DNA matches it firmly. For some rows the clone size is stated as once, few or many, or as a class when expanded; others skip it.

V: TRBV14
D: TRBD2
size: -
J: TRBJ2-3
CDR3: CASSLYSGLKVPDTQYF
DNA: TGTGCCAGCAGCCTTTATAGCGGGTTGAAGGTACCAGATACGCAGTATTTT

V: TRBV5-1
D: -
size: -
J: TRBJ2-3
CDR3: CASSYTGTLGVDTQYF
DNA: TGCGCCAGCAGCTATACCGGGACTCTAGGTGTAGATACGCAGTATTTT

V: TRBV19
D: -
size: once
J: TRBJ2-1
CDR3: CASSKAGVEQFF
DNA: TGTGCCAGTAGTAAGGCAGGGGTTGAGCAGTTCTTC

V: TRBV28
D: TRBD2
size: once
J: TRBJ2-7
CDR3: CASSTGGAVDDEQYF
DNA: TGTGCCAGCAGCACGGGGGGGGCGGTTGACGACGAGCAGTACTTC

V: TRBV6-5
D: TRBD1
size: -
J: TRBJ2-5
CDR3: CASRYTGGVETQYF
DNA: TGTGCCAGCAGATATACAGGGGGTGTCGAGACCCAGTACTTC

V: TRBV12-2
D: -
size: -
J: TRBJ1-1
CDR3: CASRLARDLNTEAFF
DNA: TGTGCAAGTCGCTTAGCTCGGGATCTGAACACTGAAGCTTTCTTT

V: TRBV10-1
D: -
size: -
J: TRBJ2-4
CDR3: CASSDGTLAKNIQYF
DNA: TGCGCCAGCAGTGACGGGACCTTAGCCAAAAACATTCAGTACTTC

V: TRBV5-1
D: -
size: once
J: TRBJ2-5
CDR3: CASSLARSAETQYF
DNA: TGCGCCAGCAGCTTGGCCCGGTCTGCGGAGACCCAGTACTTC

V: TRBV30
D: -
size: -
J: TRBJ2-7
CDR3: CAWSGMTASYEQYF
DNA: TGTGCCTGGAGTGGTATGACAGCAAGTTACGAGCAGTACTTC

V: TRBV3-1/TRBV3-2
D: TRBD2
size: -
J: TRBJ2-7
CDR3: CASSRGGAEGQQYF
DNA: TGTGCCAGCAGCCGCGGGGGGGCCGAGGGGCAGCAGTACTTC

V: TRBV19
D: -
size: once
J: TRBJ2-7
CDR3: CASSRSQGISYEQYF
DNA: TGTGCCAGTAGTCGGTCACAGGGAATCTCCTACGAGCAGTACTTC

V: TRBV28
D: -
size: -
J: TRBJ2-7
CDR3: CASTRQALNEQYF
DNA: TGTGCCAGCACGCGACAGGCCCTGAACGAGCAGTACTTC

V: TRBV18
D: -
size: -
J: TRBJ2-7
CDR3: CASSPTEIREQYF
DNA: TGTGCCAGCTCACCTACAGAGATCCGCGAGCAGTACTTC

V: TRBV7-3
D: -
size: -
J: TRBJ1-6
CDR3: CASSLNFRSPLHF
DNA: TGTGCCAGCAGCTTAAATTTCCGGTCACCCCTCCACTTT

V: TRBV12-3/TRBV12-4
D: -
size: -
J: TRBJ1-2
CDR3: CASSFPGAYGYTF
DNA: TGTGCCAGCAGTTTCCCAGGGGCCTATGGCTACACCTTC

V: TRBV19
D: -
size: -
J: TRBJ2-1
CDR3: CASSMNGDDTYNEQFF
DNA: TGTGCCAGTAGTATGAACGGGGACGACACCTACAATGAGCAGTTCTTC

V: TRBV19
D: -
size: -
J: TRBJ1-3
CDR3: CASIHRALSGNTIYF
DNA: TGTGCCAGTATCCATCGCGCGCTCTCTGGAAACACCATATATTTT

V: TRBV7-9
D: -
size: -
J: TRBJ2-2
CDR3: CASSRQTYQDSGELFF
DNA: TGTGCCAGCAGCCGCCAAACCTACCAGGACAGCGGGGAGCTGTTTTTT

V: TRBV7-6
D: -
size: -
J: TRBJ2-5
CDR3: CASSFLGGAIQETQYF
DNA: TGTGCCAGCAGCTTTTTGGGGGGTGCCATACAAGAGACCCAGTACTTC

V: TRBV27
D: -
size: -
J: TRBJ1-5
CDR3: CASSLSGRPGNQPQHF
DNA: TGTGCCAGCAGTTTATCCGGGCGACCCGGGAATCAGCCCCAGCATTTT

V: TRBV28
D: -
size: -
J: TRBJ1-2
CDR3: CASSSSPLTAGERYTF
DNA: TGTGCCAGCAGTTCCTCTCCTCTCACAGCCGGCGAGCGCTACACCTTC

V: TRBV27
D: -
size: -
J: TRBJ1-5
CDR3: CASSLGTGSNQPQHF
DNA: TGTGCCAGCAGCCTCGGGACGGGGAGCAATCAGCCCCAGCATTTT

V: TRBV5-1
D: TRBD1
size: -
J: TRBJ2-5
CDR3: CASRRQGALETQYF
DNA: TGCGCCAGCAGAAGACAGGGGGCATTGGAGACCCAGTACTTC

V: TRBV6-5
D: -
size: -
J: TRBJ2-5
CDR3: CASSRRGETQYF
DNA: TGTGCCAGCAGTCGCCGGGGAGAGACCCAGTACTTC

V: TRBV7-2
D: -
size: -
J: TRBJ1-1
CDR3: CASRQAGLNTEAFF
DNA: TGTGCCAGCAGGCAAGCAGGGTTGAACACTGAAGCTTTCTTT

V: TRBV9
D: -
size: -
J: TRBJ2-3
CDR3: CASSVDMGITDTQYF
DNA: TGTGCCAGCAGCGTAGATATGGGGATCACAGATACGCAGTATTTT

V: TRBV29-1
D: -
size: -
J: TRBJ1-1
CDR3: CSVEWQGPGAFF
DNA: TGCAGCGTTGAATGGCAAGGGCCAGGGGCTTTCTTT

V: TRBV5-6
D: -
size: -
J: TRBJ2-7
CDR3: CASSSPRLIPYF
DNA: TGTGCCAGCAGCTCCCCGAGGCTTATTCCGTACTTC

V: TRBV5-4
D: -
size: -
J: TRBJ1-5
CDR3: CASSYYGTYQPQHF
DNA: TGTGCCAGCAGCTATTACGGGACATATCAGCCCCAGCATTTT

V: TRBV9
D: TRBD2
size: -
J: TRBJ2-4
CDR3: CASSVDSGSAKNIQYF
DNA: TGTGCCAGCAGCGTAGACAGCGGGAGTGCCAAAAACATTCAGTACTTC

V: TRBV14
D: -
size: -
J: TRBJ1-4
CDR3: CASSQLRATNEKLFF
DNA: TGTGCCAGCAGCCAACTCCGTGCAACTAATGAAAAACTGTTTTTT

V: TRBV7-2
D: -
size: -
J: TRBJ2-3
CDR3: CASSWDLTDTQYF
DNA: TGTGCCAGCAGCTGGGACTTAACAGATACGCAGTATTTT

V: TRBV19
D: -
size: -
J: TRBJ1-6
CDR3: CASSGRNLGNSPLHF
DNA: TGTGCCAGTAGTGGGAGGAACCTCGGGAATTCACCCCTCCACTTT

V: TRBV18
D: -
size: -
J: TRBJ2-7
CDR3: CASSPPTGPYEQYF
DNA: TGTGCCAGCTCACCACCTACGGGCCCCTACGAGCAGTACTTC

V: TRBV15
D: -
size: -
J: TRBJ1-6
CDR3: CATSSRGHNSPLHF
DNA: TGTGCCACCAGCTCCCGGGGCCATAATTCACCCCTCCACTTT

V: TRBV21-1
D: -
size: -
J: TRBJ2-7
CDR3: CASSTFRTSGGSYEQYF
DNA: TGTGCCAGCAGCACCTTTCGGACTAGCGGGGGATCCTACGAGCAGTACTTC

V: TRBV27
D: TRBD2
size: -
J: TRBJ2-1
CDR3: CASSLGLAGGSYNEQFF
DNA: TGTGCCAGCAGTTTAGGGCTAGCGGGAGGGTCCTACAATGAGCAGTTCTTC

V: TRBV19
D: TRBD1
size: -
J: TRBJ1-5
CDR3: CASRAGQTVGNQPQHF
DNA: TGTGCCAGTAGGGCGGGACAGACTGTAGGCAATCAGCCCCAGCATTTT

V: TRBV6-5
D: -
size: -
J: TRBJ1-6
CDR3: CASSYFLSYNSPLHF
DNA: TGTGCCAGCAGTTACTTCCTCTCCTATAATTCACCCCTCCACTTT

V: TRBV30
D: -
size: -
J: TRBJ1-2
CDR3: CAWSVSGGGYTF
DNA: TGTGCCTGGAGTGTTTCCGGCGGGGGCTACACCTTC

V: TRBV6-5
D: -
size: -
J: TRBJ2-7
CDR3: CASSGLPGAYEQYF
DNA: TGTGCCAGCAGCGGACTTCCCGGAGCCTACGAGCAGTACTTC

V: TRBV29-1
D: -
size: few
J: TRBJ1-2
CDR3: CSVEDRRAIRNGYTF
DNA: TGCAGCGTTGAAGATCGGCGGGCGATAAGGAATGGCTACACCTTC

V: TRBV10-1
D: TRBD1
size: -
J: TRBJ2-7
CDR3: CASRGGTGSYEQYF
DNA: TGCGCCAGCAGAGGAGGGACAGGAAGCTACGAGCAGTACTTC

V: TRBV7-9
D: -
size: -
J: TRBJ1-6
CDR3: CASSLPGVGAYNSPLHF
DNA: TGTGCCAGCAGCTTGCCAGGGGTAGGGGCCTATAATTCACCCCTCCACTTT

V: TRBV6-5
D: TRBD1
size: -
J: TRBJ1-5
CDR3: CASSQRTGSNQPQHF
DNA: TGTGCCAGCAGTCAGAGGACAGGTAGCAATCAGCCCCAGCATTTT

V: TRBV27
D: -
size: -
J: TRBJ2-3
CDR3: CASSKTDTQYF
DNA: TGTGCCAGCAGCAAAACAGATACGCAGTATTTT

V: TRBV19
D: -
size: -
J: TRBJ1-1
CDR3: CASSTTRTSPEAFF
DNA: TGTGCCAGTAGTACGACACGGACATCCCCTGAAGCTTTCTTT

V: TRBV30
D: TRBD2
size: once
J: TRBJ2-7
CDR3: CAWSVGGRAGQYF
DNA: TGTGCCTGGAGTGTTGGCGGGAGGGCCGGGCAGTACTTC

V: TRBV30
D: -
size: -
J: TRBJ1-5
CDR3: CAWSGLGGASPYSNQPQHF
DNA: TGTGCCTGGAGTGGGCTCGGGGGGGCCTCACCTTATAGCAATCAGCCCCAGCATTTT

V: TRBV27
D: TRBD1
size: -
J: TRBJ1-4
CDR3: CASSPDRGRELFF
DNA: TGTGCCAGCAGCCCGGACAGGGGGCGAGAACTGTTTTTT